The next 15 T cell receptor beta chains were all read from a single sample in a study of identical twins. TCRdb independently ran MiXCR on the 5' RACE reads; one entry per CDR3 protein. The profile shows 200,000 to 250,000 distinct CDR3 sequences, roughly 12% of them singletons. This sample was also put to use in a study of yellow fever vaccine responses in identical twins.

The sequencing input was memory (CD45RO+) T cells sorted from blood. The source of these receptors is a woman between 18 and 29 years old in good health.

This clonotype appeared many times. The chain has TRBV3-1 and TRBJ2-7; 7 positions match TRBD2. The CDR3 loop spans 13 amino acids. With 4 bases clipped from V and 5 bases from J, the junction kept 5 bases outside the gene matches. Germline CDR1 LGHDT, CDR2 YNNKEL (reference sequence). The CDR3: CASSPSGGNEQYF. The CDR3 DNA reads as TGTGCCAGCAGCCCCTCGGGAGGAAACGAGCAGTACTTC.

As regards this clonotype: Relative to the germline gene, one junction end is altered; a read error may explain this. This chain connects TRBV18 to TRBJ2-1; D possibly corresponds to TRBD1 (5 bases). This CDR3 has 14 amino acids. Per the germline V gene, CDR1 is KGHSH and CDR2 is LQKENI. The DNA of the CDR3 is TGTGCCCGCTCACCACGGCAGGGCTCCAATGAGCAGTTCTTC. Its protein product is CARSPRQGSNEQFF.

The chain joins TRBV20-1 to TRBJ1-1; TRBD1 is a possible D gene (6 bases). V was shortened by 6 bases and J by 0 bases, with 14 bases between the two germline ends. CDR3 size: 14 residues. CDR1 and CDR2 (germline): DFQATT, SNEGSKA (reference sequence). The CDR3 here is CSARNRVLNTEAFF. The CDR3 region has the DNA TGCAGTGCCCGGAACAGGGTATTGAACACTGAAGCTTTCTTT.

Notes on this clonotype: The junction departs from germline at one end; a sequencing error may be responsible. The CDR3: CASSLDRGVPMIIF. In DNA form, the CDR3 reads TGTGCCAGCAGCTTGGACAGAGGGGTCCCTATGATCATTTTT. The chain joins TRBV7-8 to TRBJ1-5, with D possibly TRBD1 on 6 matching bases. Germline V gene data show CDR1 as SGHVS and CDR2 as FQNEAQ. This CDR3 spans 14 amino acids.

The table lists this clonotype with many counts. The genes are TRBV7-9 and TRBJ2-1; 11 bases line up with TRBD2. V was pared by 2 bases and J by 10 bases, with 10 bases of the junction left unmatched. This CDR3 contains 16 residues. Per germline, CDR1 SEHNR and CDR2 FQNEAQ (reference sequence). The CDR3 sequence is CASSLPTSGRSKEQFF. DNA for the CDR3: TGTGCCAGCAGCTTACCAACTAGCGGGAGATCTAAGGAGCAGTTCTTC.

This sequence joins TRBV7-2 and TRBJ1-1; D remains ambiguous. Looked up from germline, CDR1 is SGHTA and CDR2 is FQGNSA. The CDR3 is 14 amino acids. Trimming took 5 bases from V and 4 from J, leaving 14 bases between them. CDR3 in DNA: TGTGCCAGCAGCGAGGATCGACTGTCCACTGAAGCTTTCTTT. Translating it yields CASSEDRLSTEAFF.

V gene TRBV6-4 combines with J gene TRBJ1-1; tentatively, D is TRBD1 (5 bases). Germline V gives CDR1 MRHNA, CDR2 SNTAGT. V lost 2 bases and J lost 5, with 9 bases in between. CDR3 size: 13 residues. CDR3 residues: CASSDRGYTEAFF. CDR3 in DNA: TGTGCCAGCAGTGACAGGGGATATACTGAAGCTTTCTTT.

This clonotype was counted a few times. The J gene is TRBJ1-1, the V gene TRBV29-1; no firm D call. The length of the CDR3 is 13 residues. Deletions cut 4 bases from V and 4 bases from J, with 13 bases between. Germline V gene sequence: CDR1 SQVTM, CDR2 ANQGSEA. As DNA, the CDR3 is TGCAGCGTTGTAGGAGGTGTTGGCACTGAAGCTTTCTTT. Translation gives CSVVGGVGTEAFF. Full variable domain (missing parts from reference TRBV29-1 and TRBJ1-1): SAVISQKPSRDICQRGTSLTIQCQVDSQVTMMFWYRQQPGQSLTLIATANQGSEATYESGFVIDKFPISRPNLTFSTLTVSNMSPEDSSIYLCSVVGGVGTEAFFGQGTRLTVV.

This clonotype was seen only a few times. This chain connects TRBV6-1 to TRBJ1-2; unclear D gene. The CDR3 totals 14 residues. The V gene lost 6 bases and the J gene lost 4 bases, with 15 bases spanning the gap. Germline-derived CDR1 and CDR2 are MNHNS and SASEGT. CDR3 residues: CASRGPHGIYGYTF. DNA of the CDR3: TGTGCCAGCAGGGGCCCGCACGGAATCTATGGCTACACCTTC.

The rearrangement uses TRBV6-4 and TRBJ2-5; 8 bases match TRBD2. CDR3 length: 14 amino acids. Germline V CDR1 and CDR2: MRHNA, SNTAGT. V was clipped by 10 bases and J by 1 base; unmatched bases: 8. CDR3 nucleotide sequence: TGTGCCATGACAGCGGGAGAGCCCCAAGAGACCCAGTACTTC. Its protein is CAMTAGEPQETQYF.

The chain uses TRBV28 and TRBJ2-2; 8 positions match TRBD1. This CDR3 region has 16 residues. The V segment lost 10 bases and the J segment 1 base; nucleotides outside the gene matches: 11. The germline V gene encodes CDR1 MDHEN and CDR2 SYDVKM. The CDR3 DNA reads TGTGCCACCCGGGTATATGGGACAGGGAACACCGGGGAGCTGTTTTTT. The encoded protein is CATRVYGTGNTGELFF. Filled out from reference TRBV28 and TRBJ2-2, the complete variable domain reads DVKVTQSSRYLVKRTGEKVFLECVQDMDHENMFWYRQDPGLGLRLIYFSYDVKMKEKGDIPEGYSVSREKKERFSLILESASTNQTSMYLCATRVYGTGNTGELFFGEGSRLTVL.

This clonotype was counted between two and nine times. The rearrangement links TRBV4-1 to TRBJ2-5, with 8 bases matching TRBD1. The CDR3 has 15 amino acids. Germline lookup yields CDR1 MGHRA and CDR2 YSYEKL. V lost 0 bases and J lost 7; bases outside the gene matches: 7. CDR3 nucleotide sequence: TGCGCCAGCAGCCAAGAGAGAGGACAGGGATCGACCCAGTACTTC. Translation: CASSQERGQGSTQYF.

The chain combines TRBV20-1 with TRBJ2-7; D unclear. From germline, CDR1 is DFQATT and CDR2 SNEGSKA (reference sequence). This CDR3 spans 12 amino acids. V was trimmed by 0 bases and J by 7 bases, leaving 10 bases between them. The CDR3 is CSARDQSWEQYF. The CDR3, as DNA: TGCAGTGCTAGAGATCAATCCTGGGAGCAGTACTTC.

The chain recombines TRBV28 with TRBJ2-4; TRBD1 aligns across 12 bases. Germline loops: CDR1 MDHEN, CDR2 SYDVKM. Trimming cost V 5 bases and J 3 bases; bases outside gene matches: 5. The CDR3 has 16 residues. The CDR3 is CASSVGTGGGKNIQYF. As DNA, the CDR3 is TGTGCCAGCAGTGTCGGGACAGGGGGCGGCAAAAACATTCAGTACTTC.

The chain carries TRBV7-9 and TRBJ2-5; 7 nucleotides match TRBD1. The CDR3 is 15 residues long. CDR1 is SEHNR and CDR2 is FQNEAQ in the germline V gene (reference sequence). J was trimmed by 2 bases and V by 5 bases; bases with no gene match: 8. For the CDR3, the DNA is TGTGCCAGCAGCCCCACAGGGGAGAAACAAGAGACCCAGTACTTC. The encoded protein is CASSPTGEKQETQYF.